The TCR beta chain under discussion was sequenced for a study of shared clonotypes between healthy human individuals. Whole-study context: The study used three CD4 naive, three CD4 memory, two CD8 naive and one CD8 memory plate per donor. Notes on the study in general: Blood was the only sampled material, and tissue repertoires likely differ.

The CDR3 has 16 amino acids. V was trimmed by 2 bases and J by 1 base, leaving 14 bases between them. Germline CDR1 is LNHNV and CDR2 is YYDKDF (reference sequence). Notes on this clone: Its antigen is unknown.

Deep was the level at which the assay was run. Each subset's genomic DNA was shared equally among a number of immunoSEQ plates. Libraries were prepared by immunoSEQ multiplex PCR; TCRdb keeps only in-frame clonotypes and omits some of them. The sample has a few million clones, around 90% seen once. The clonotype originates from a man aged 18 to 35 in good health. Some clones in this sample may be carry-over from other donors' samples. Material for sequencing was naive CD4+ T cells from PBMCs. This sample's subset: CD45RA+ positively selected. The genes are TRBV15 and TRBJ1-1, with D tentatively TRBD1 (6 bases). CDR3: CATSRIAGAPNTEAFF. CDR3 in DNA: TGTGCCACCAGCAGAATAGCAGGGGCTCCGAACACTGAAGCTTTCTTT.